This T cell receptor beta chain is drawn from a study of CD8 T cells in Susac syndrome. The V gene's germline CDR1 is SQVTM and CDR2 ANQGSEA. The CDR3 has 16 residues. V dropped 5 bases and J dropped 0; count of bases not matched to a gene: 9. Negative isolation yielded CD4+ and CD8+ T cells, and FACS enriched TEMRA cells. Random hexamers served to reverse transcribe roughly 0.5 to 1 ug RNA. TCRdb processed the immunoSEQ multiplex PCR reads anew with MiXCR; each CDR3 protein has one entry. The table has nearly 200,000 distinct CDR3 sequences, more than 90% seen once. The sequenced material came from CD4+ T cells from PBMCs. This clonotype was obtained from a human donor with multiple sclerosis. This chain connects TRBV29-1 to TRBJ2-1, with 8 bases fitting TRBD2. The CDR3 coding sequence is TGCAGCGTTAGCGGTAGCGGGGCCAGCTCCTACAATGAGCAGTTCTTC. It is translated as CSVSGSGASSYNEQFF.